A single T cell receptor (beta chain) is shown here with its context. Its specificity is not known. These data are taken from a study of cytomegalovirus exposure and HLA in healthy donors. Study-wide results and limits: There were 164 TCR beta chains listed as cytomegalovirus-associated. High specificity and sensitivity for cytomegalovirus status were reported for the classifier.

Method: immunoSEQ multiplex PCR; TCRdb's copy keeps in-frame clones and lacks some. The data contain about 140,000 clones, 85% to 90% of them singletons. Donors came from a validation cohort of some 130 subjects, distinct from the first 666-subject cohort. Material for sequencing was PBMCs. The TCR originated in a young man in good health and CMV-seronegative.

CDR3 in amino acids: CASSASTGGEAFF. Here the CDR3 DNA reads TGCGCCAGCAGCGCATCGACAGGGGGTGAAGCTTTCTTT. V is TRBV5-1 and J is TRBJ1-1; 9 nucleotides match TRBD1. Germline-derived CDR1 and CDR2 are SGHRS and YFSETQ. J lost 7 bases, V lost 4 bases, and 5 bases had no gene match. CDR3 length equals 13 residues.